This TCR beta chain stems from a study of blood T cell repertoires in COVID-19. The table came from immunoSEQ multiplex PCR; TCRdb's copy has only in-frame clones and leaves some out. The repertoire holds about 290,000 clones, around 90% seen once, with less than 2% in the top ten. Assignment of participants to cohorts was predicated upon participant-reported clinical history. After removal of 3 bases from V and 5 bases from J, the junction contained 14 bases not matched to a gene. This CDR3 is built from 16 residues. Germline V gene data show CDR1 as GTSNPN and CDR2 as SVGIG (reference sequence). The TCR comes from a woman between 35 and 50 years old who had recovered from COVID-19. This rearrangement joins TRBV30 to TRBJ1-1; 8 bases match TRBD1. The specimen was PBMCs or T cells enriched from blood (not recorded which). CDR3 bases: TGTGCCTGGAGCCGCCCAACTGGACAGGGAGGAACTGAAGCTTTCTTT. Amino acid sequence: CAWSRPTGQGGTEAFF.